This T cell receptor (beta chain) emerged from a study of metastatic and nonmetastatic thyroid tumors. Background on the study: The study looked at repertoires side by side in blood and in tumor or nodule tissue from malignant and benign thyroid patients. The study, taken as a whole, reports: For both blood and tumor, malignant thyroid tumors reportedly showed significantly higher TCR beta diversity than benign nodules did.

All patients were treatment-naive before thyroid surgery. This clone was seen just once. Its antigen is still unknown. Source study methods: A classifier of distant metastasis in papillary thyroid cancer was built from CDR3 differences (across clinicopathological groups). Through MiXCR, TCRdb re-clonotyped the PCR reads. TCRdb, not the authors, supplied the V and J calls. The sample lists tens of thousands of clones, roughly 23% occurring once. Germline CDR1 and CDR2: MNHNS and SASEGT. Trimming shortened V by 8 bases and J by 6 bases, and 14 bases separated the two germline ends. The CDR3 consists of 13 residues.

The sequence was obtained from a female donor with papillary thyroid cancer or a benign thyroid nodule (not recorded which). Some clones in this sample may be carry-over from other donors' samples. Sequenced sample: blood. V is TRBV6-1 and J is TRBJ1-5, with D possibly TRBD1 on 5 matching bases. DNA of the CDR3: TGTGCCAGCTGTGTACAGGAGAGTCAGCCCCAGCATTTT. This codes for CASCVQESQPQHF.